The entry below describes one TCR beta chain. TCRdb's table, derived via immunoSEQ multiplex PCR, lists solely in-frame clones and lacks some. The profile covers 50,000 to 65,000 clones, with around 93% appearing a single time and 8.7% taken by the ten largest. This record comes from a study of OX40 agonist ivuxolimab in advanced cancers. Trimming shortened V by 0 bases and J by 2 bases, and 6 bases separated the two germline ends. Germline V gene data show CDR1 as SGHDT and CDR2 as YYEEEE. This CDR3 has 14 amino acids. Sampling times: baseline, cycle 4 day 1, cycle 7 day 1. The rearrangement uses TRBV5-6 and TRBJ1-3, with no clear D. This clonotype was obtained from an adult with an advanced solid tumor such as melanoma, head and neck, liver or kidney cancer. Sample: CD4+ or CD8+ T cells sorted from blood, taken in a trial of the OX40 agonist ivuxolimab. The CDR3 DNA is TGTGCCAGCAGCTTGGGTGGGACTGGAAACACCATATATTTT. Translation gives CASSLGGTGNTIYF.